The 17 T cell receptor beta chains presented below share a single source sample, sequenced in a study of memory CD4+ T cells and cytomegalovirus serostatus. Single viable CD3+CD4+CD8-CD45RO+ cells were sorted as the memory CD4+ T cells. Clones were read by immunoSEQ multiplex PCR, and TCRdb kept only the in-frame ones, dropping some. The data contain 46,000 or so clones, around four fifths of them singletons. Sample: memory CD4+ T cells from blood. The receptors shown here come from an adult in good health and CMV-seronegative.

The chain combines TRBV6-5 with TRBJ2-1; no firm D call. The germline V and J ends were trimmed by 6 bases and 0 bases, with 12 bases remaining between them. Germline V gene sequence: CDR1 MNHEY, CDR2 SVGAGI. The CDR3 covers 15 residues. The CDR3 DNA reads as TGTGCCAGCAGGTCAGGTACCAGCTCCTACAATGAGCAGTTCTTC. Protein sequence: CASRSGTSSYNEQFF.

This clone came up once. V and J are TRBV28 and TRBJ2-1; the match to TRBD1 covers 8 bases. The germline CDR1 and CDR2 sequences are MDHEN and SYDVKM. J lost 5 bases, V lost 6 bases, and 9 bases had no gene match. This CDR3 region has 15 residues. The CDR3 DNA sequence: TGTGCCAGCAGCGGAGCGGACAGGGCAAACAATGAGCAGTTCTTC. Its translation is CASSGADRANNEQFF.

This clone has just a few counts. The same CDR3 can be traced to other DNA sequences in this sample. The CDR3 bases are TGTGCCAGCAGCCAGGACAGGGCTGAGACCCAGTACTTC. It is translated as CASSQDRAETQYF. V is TRBV5-4 and J is TRBJ2-5; 8 bases align to TRBD1. This CDR3 spans 13 amino acids. The V and J ends lost 4 bases and 5 bases, in that order; junction bases with no gene match: 4. The germline gives CDR1 SGHNT, CDR2 YYREEE (reference sequence).

The chain recombines TRBV18 with TRBJ1-2; D not resolved. This CDR3 has 14 residues. Trimming pared 6 bases from V and 2 bases from J, leaving 13 bases between. Germline CDR1 KGHSH, CDR2 LQKENI. The CDR3 region has the DNA TGTGCCAGCTCTTTACTAACGGGGAACTATGGCTACACCTTC. Translation gives CASSLLTGNYGYTF.

Note on this clone: The sample has other DNA sequences that encode this CDR3 too. The chain is built from TRBV6-6 and TRBJ2-1; 8 bases are a match to TRBD1. The CDR3 runs to 15 residues. Germline V lookup: CDR1 MNHNY, CDR2 SVGAGI (reference sequence). V shed 4 bases, J shed 3 bases, and the junction held 5 bases outside the gene matches. The CDR3 bases are TGTGCCAGCAGTTCCCGCGGACAGGGCTACAATGAGCAGTTCTTC. This encodes CASSSRGQGYNEQFF.

The CDR3 nucleotides read TGTGCCAGCAGCTTGCCAGGGGCCTACCCTATGAACACTGAAGCTTTCTTT. Its translation: CASSLPGAYPMNTEAFF. This chain connects TRBV5-6 to TRBJ1-1; possibly TRBD1 for D (6 bases). Trimming took 1 base from V and 0 from J, leaving 16 bases between them. The germline V gene has CDR1 SGHDT and CDR2 YYEEEE. The CDR3 contains 17 residues.

This chain uses TRBV30 with TRBJ2-1, with D perhaps assigned TRBD1 or TRBD2 (5 bases each). CDR3 length: 11 residues. Trimming removed 5 bases from V and 8 bases from J, with 10 bases in between. Germline V CDR1 and CDR2: GTSNPN, SVGIG (reference sequence). The CDR3 is CAWGTGYEQFF. The CDR3 nucleotides are TGTGCCTGGGGGACGGGGTATGAGCAGTTCTTC.

The J gene is TRBJ2-5, the V gene TRBV30, with 9 bases fitting TRBD1. Germline loops: CDR1 GTSNPN, CDR2 SVGIG (reference sequence). J was trimmed by 4 bases and V by 4 bases; bases with no gene match: 7. The CDR3 runs 14 residues. The CDR3 DNA is TGTGCCTGGAAAGACAGGGGGTTGGTAGAGACCCAGTACTTC. Translating it yields CAWKDRGLVETQYF. Complete variable domain (other parts from reference TRBV30 and TRBJ2-5): SQTIHQWPATLVQPVGSPLSLECTVEGTSNPNLYWYRQAAGRGLQLLFYSVGIGQISSEVPQNLSASRPQDRQFILSSKKLLLSDSGFYLCAWKDRGLVETQYFGPGTRLLVL.

The gene calls are TRBV10-1 and TRBJ1-2; D not resolved. CDR1 WNHNN and CDR2 SYGVQD come from the germline V gene (reference sequence). Trimming pared 10 bases from V and 0 bases from J, leaving 15 bases between. The CDR3 is 14 amino acids. CDR3 loop: CAIYRRPTNYGYTF. CDR3 coding DNA: TGCGCCATATACAGAAGACCTACTAACTATGGCTACACCTTC.

The chain links TRBV7-3 to TRBJ2-2; D uncertain. There are 17 residues in the CDR3. Germline lookup yields CDR1 SGHTA and CDR2 FQGTGA. V gave up 3 bases and J gave up 0 bases, with 14 bases separating them. This chain's CDR3 is CASSFSVRLPNTGELFF. The CDR3 nucleotides read TGTGCCAGCAGCTTTTCGGTCCGACTCCCGAACACCGGGGAGCTGTTTTTT.

The chain joins TRBV9 to TRBJ2-2; D remains ambiguous. Germline V CDR1 and CDR2: SGDLS, YYNGEE. CDR3 size: 15 residues. Trimming cost V 4 bases and J 3 bases, with 13 bases left between them. Written as DNA, the CDR3 is TGTGCCAGCAGCCCCCTCCGGGCCTACACCGGGGAGCTGTTTTTT. It translates to CASSPLRAYTGELFF.

Remarks on this clone: A junction boundary mismatches the germline segment, possibly from a read error. This chain uses TRBV4-3 with TRBJ1-2; D not certain. The CDR3 totals 16 residues. Germline CDR1 is LGHNA and CDR2 is YSLEER. The CDR3 reads CAGSQRVGSPNYGYTF. The CDR3 DNA reads as TGCGCCGGCAGCCAAAGGGTAGGAAGTCCTAACTATGGCTACACCTTC.

V gene TRBV6-5 combines with J gene TRBJ1-5, with 7 bases lining up with TRBD1. V lost 6 bases, J lost 8 bases, and 7 bases stayed unmatched. The CDR3 sequence is 13 residues long. Germline lookup yields CDR1 MNHEY and CDR2 SVGAGI. CDR3 sequence reads: CASSRDSWKPQHF. CDR3 in DNA: TGTGCCAGCAGCCGGGACAGCTGGAAGCCCCAGCATTTT.

The rearrangement joins TRBV15 to TRBJ2-7; 7 bases align to TRBD2. Germline CDR1 LNHNV, CDR2 YYDKDF (reference sequence). Trimming at V came to 1 base and at J to 2 bases, leaving 2 bases not matched to a gene. The CDR3 sequence is 14 residues long. DNA for the CDR3: TGTGCCACCAGCAGAGCCCGGGGGGCCTACGAGCAGTACTTC. Encoded protein: CATSRARGAYEQYF.

This clone has just one count. The CDR3 DNA sequence: TGTGCCAGCAGTTTTGGGGACAGCGCGTACTATGGCTACACCTTC. Translation gives CASSFGDSAYYGYTF. The V and J genes are TRBV28 and TRBJ1-2; the match to TRBD1 covers 7 bases. This CDR3 spans 15 amino acids. Trimming at V came to 3 bases and at J to 3 bases, leaving 7 bases not matched to a gene. Looked up from germline, CDR1 is MDHEN and CDR2 is SYDVKM.

CDR3 in DNA: TGTGCCAGCAGCGCGGGACACCAGGGGGGCTACACCTTC. It specifies CASSAGHQGGYTF. This chain uses TRBV5-8 with TRBJ1-2; D may be TRBD1 (6 bases). Trimming shortened V by 4 bases and J by 8 bases, and 15 bases separated the two germline ends. Germline values: CDR1 SGHTS, CDR2 YDEGEE. This CDR3 is built from 13 residues. Full variable domain (remainder filled in from reference TRBV5-8 and TRBJ1-2): EAGVTQSPTHLIKTRGQQATLRCSPISGHTSVYWYQQALGLGLQFLLWYDEGEERNRGNFPPRFSGRQFPNYSSELNVNALELEDSALYLCASSAGHQGGYTFGSGTRLTVV.

This clone appeared a single time. The chain has TRBV5-1 and TRBJ2-7, with TRBD2 matching 11 bases. After removal of 6 bases from V and 3 bases from J, the junction contained 11 bases not matched to a gene. Germline values: CDR1 SGHRS, CDR2 YFSETQ. The length of the CDR3 is 16 residues. For the CDR3, the DNA is TGCGCCAGCACCTATTCTAGCGGGGGGCCTCTCTACGAGCAGTACTTC. Residues: CASTYSSGGPLYEQYF. Full variable domain (rest looked up from reference TRBV5-1 and TRBJ2-7): KAGVTQTPRYLIKTRGQQVTLSCSPISGHRSVSWYQQTPGQGLQFLFEYFSETQRNKGNFPGRFSGRQFSNSRSEMNVSTLELGDSALYLCASTYSSGGPLYEQYFGPGTRLTVT.